This paragraph covers one T cell receptor beta chain sequence. Antigen specificity is unknown. Repertoires were generated with immunoSEQ multiplex PCR, while TCRdb's copy carries only in-frame clones and drops some. The data hold about 40,000 clones, with roughly 90% observed a single time. Systemic immunosuppression or a history of autoimmune disease excluded patients. This specimen comes from a study of OX40 agonist ivuxolimab in advanced cancers. At the level of the study: The dose-escalation group included hepatocellular carcinoma, melanoma, renal cell carcinoma and head and neck cancer. Participants averaged about 66 years of age (range 23 to 79) and were roughly 80% male. General study results and limits: Low levels of normalized T-cell clonal expansion also appeared in some nonresponders.

Germline-derived CDR1 and CDR2 are SGHTS and YDEGEE. Trimming pared 4 bases from V and 4 bases from J, leaving 21 bases between. This CDR3 has 16 residues. V and J are TRBV5-8 and TRBJ2-7; D is possibly TRBD1 or TRBD2 (5 bases each). The source is an adult with an advanced solid tumor such as melanoma, head and neck, liver or kidney cancer. The material sequenced was CD4+ or CD8+ T cells sorted from blood, taken in a trial of the OX40 agonist ivuxolimab. CDR3 sequence reads: CASSPSSMGRSYEQYF. CDR3 sequence (DNA): TGTGCCAGCAGCCCCTCCTCCATGGGACGGAGTTACGAGCAGTACTTC.